A single sample is the source of the 10 T cell receptor beta chains below, sequenced in a study of regulatory T cells in long-lasting Graves disease (dated by TCRdb to the early 2020s). The protocol used for the library was multiplex PCR. Sequencing relied on an Illumina HiSeq 4000. TCR beta libraries were built with iRepertoire HTBI primers and Arm-PCR amplification of CDR3 regions. In TCRdb, the public reads were trimmed at Q25 with fastp and aligned with MiXCR, with productive beta chains retained. Rows are unified per CDR3 protein, each entry keeping the most common DNA and genes. The sample yields 400,000 to 500,000 distinct CDR3 sequences; 20% to 25% were counted once. The biggest ten clones account for 7% to 9% of the sample. The time point label of this sample denotes: persistent/refractory GD, antithyroid drugs over 5 years with positive TRAb. RNA was extracted from PBMCs in TRIzol for both TCR sequencing and RNA sequencing.

The specimen was peripheral blood mononuclear cells (PBMCs), collected when the disease was refractory, from a patient treated with antithyroid drugs. The receptors come from a female donor with Graves disease.

This clonotype was picked up many times. The chain links TRBV28 to TRBJ1-5, with TRBD1 as a possible D gene (6 bases). Germline CDR1 and CDR2: MDHEN and SYDVKM. CDR3 size: 13 residues. Trimming pared 8 bases from V and 7 bases from J, leaving 15 bases between. The CDR3 DNA reads as TGTGCCAGCCAACAGGGTGGGGTACAGCCCCAGCATTTT. The encoded protein is CASQQGGVQPQHF.

This clonotype was seen repeatedly, ten times or more. The CDR3 nucleotides read TGTGCCAGCAGCAGATACTATTCCCGGGACAGGGGGCAGGAGACCCAGTACTTC. Translated, it gives CASSRYYSRDRGQETQYF. This rearrangement joins TRBV7-8 to TRBJ2-5; 12 nucleotides line up with TRBD1. The CDR3 sequence is 18 residues long. The V gene end was trimmed by 5 bases and the J gene end by 5 bases; junction bases not matched to a gene: 15. Germline CDR1 SGHVS, CDR2 FQNEAQ.

The genes are TRBV7-9 and TRBJ1-5, with D possibly matching TRBD1 (6 bases). The CDR3 sequence is 14 residues long. Trimming stripped 2 bases from V and 5 bases from J, with 10 bases between. CDR1 and CDR2 from the germline V gene are SEHNR and FQNEAQ (reference sequence). Here the CDR3 DNA reads TGTGCCAGCAGCTTATCCAGGGGAGATCAGCCCCAGCATTTT. This encodes CASSLSRGDQPQHF.

J is TRBJ2-5 and V is TRBV5-1, with 9 positions matching TRBD1. CDR3 length: 13 residues. CDR1 and CDR2 (germline): SGHRS, YFSETQ. V lost 6 bases and J lost 4; bases outside the gene matches: 4. The DNA of the CDR3 is TGCGCCAGCATCACAGGGGGCGGAGAGACCCAGTACTTC. This translates into CASITGGGETQYF.

This clonotype was detected a few times. The chain joins TRBV10-3 to TRBJ1-5, with TRBD1 identical over 7 bases. CDR3 size: 15 residues. Germline V gene lookup returns CDR1 ENHRY and CDR2 SYGVKD. Unmatched junction bases numbered 8, after V lost 2 bases and J lost 7 bases. In nucleotides, the CDR3 is TGTGCCATCAGTGAGAGTTGGGACAGTGGCCAGCCCCAGCATTTT. It yields the protein CAISESWDSGQPQHF.

This clonotype occurred a few times. The rearrangement joins TRBV12-3 or TRBV12-4 to TRBJ1-1; 8 bases are shared with TRBD1. V lost 8 bases to trimming and J lost 4 bases; unmatched junction nucleotides: 6. The CDR3 covers 13 residues. The CDR3 sequence is CASVITGGTEAFF. The CDR3 nucleotides are TGTGCCAGCGTAATTACAGGGGGCACTGAAGCTTTCTTT.

As for this clonotype: At one boundary the junction diverges from the germline segment, which might be a read error. The V call is TRBV6-1, the J call TRBJ1-4; D might be TRBD1 (6 bases). The CDR3 is made up of 14 amino acids. CDR1 is MNHNS and CDR2 is SASEGT in the germline V gene. The CDR3 bases are TGCGCCAGCAGTACTTGCAGGGGAAATGAAAAACTGTTTTTT. Translating it yields CASSTCRGNEKLFF.

This clonotype was picked up many times. The chain has TRBV28 and TRBJ2-7; the D gene is possibly TRBD1 (6 bases). There are 14 residues in the CDR3. V was clipped by 5 bases and J by 4 bases, with 15 bases between them. The germline V gene encodes CDR1 MDHEN and CDR2 SYDVKM. For the CDR3, the DNA is TGTGCCAGCAGTATACAGGGTGGTTGGTACGAGCAGTACTTC. It translates to CASSIQGGWYEQYF. Drawing the rest from reference TRBV28 and TRBJ2-7, the complete variable domain is DVKVTQSSRYLVKRTGEKVFLECVQDMDHENMFWYRQDPGLGLRLIYFSYDVKMKEKGDIPEGYSVSREKKERFSLILESASTNQTSMYLCASSIQGGWYEQYFGPGTRLTVT.

This clonotype appeared once. The chain employs TRBV19 and TRBJ1-5; 7 bases line up with TRBD1. The trim removed 5 bases at V and 9 bases at J, leaving 13 bases unmatched. Germline CDR1 LNHDA, CDR2 SQIVND (reference sequence). The CDR3 contains 15 residues. The DNA for the CDR3 is TGTGCCAGTAGTTCCCGGGACAGTCTCCTTCTGCCCCAGCATTTT. Amino acids: CASSSRDSLLLPQHF.

Turning to this clonotype: With a much larger clone just one base away, this may be a read error. The J gene is TRBJ1-5, the V gene TRBV7-2; D perhaps matches TRBD1 (6 bases). The CDR3 is 15 residues long. Looked up from germline, CDR1 is SGHTA and CDR2 is FQGNSA. The CDR3 nucleotides read TGTGCCGGCAGCTTAGCGGGGGCCAGCAATCAGCCCCAGCATTTT. Encoded protein: CAGSLAGASNQPQHF.